The present T cell receptor (beta chain) was sequenced within a study of shared clonotypes between healthy human individuals. In the study overall: Each donor's CD4 naive and CD4 memory cells filled three plates apiece, CD8 naive two, and CD8 memory one. Study-level points and caveats: The naive CD4 repertoires of a few donors were compared, and roughly 5.1% of clonotypes were shared.

The deep-level immunoSEQ assay was used. The table came from immunoSEQ multiplex PCR; TCRdb's copy has only in-frame clones and leaves some out. The sample holds about 2.3 million clones, approximately 93% seen once. A remark on this clone: Its matching antigen is unknown.

CDR1 and CDR2 (germline): LNHNV, YYDKDF (reference sequence). The CDR3 extends over 17 amino acids. Trimming stripped 3 bases from V and 13 bases from J, with 27 bases between. Sequencing used naive CD4+ T cells from PBMCs. Documented subset: CD45RA+ positively selected. V usage is TRBV15 and J usage is TRBJ1-4; D unresolved. The source is a man younger than 30 in good health. Some clones in this sample may be carry-over from other donors' samples. The CDR3 nucleotides are TGTGCCACCAGCAGCGCCATCGGGAACCTGCTTAATGCGGGACTGTTTTTT. It encodes CATSSAIGNLLNAGLFF.